This TCR beta chain was found in a study of cytomegalovirus exposure and HLA in healthy donors. Broader study findings: Listed as cytomegalovirus-associated were 170 or so TCR beta chains. In vitro data verified a few CMV-associated chains as specific for CMV antigens. Judged likely to be a sequencing artifact was a cluster of highly shared sequence variants.

With regard to this clone: No antigen is known for it.

Deletions cut 0 bases from V and 4 bases from J, with 8 bases between. The CDR3 covers 13 residues. Looked up from germline, CDR1 is SGHNT and CDR2 is YYREEE (reference sequence). Primers for the PCR totalled 60 Vbeta and 13 Jbeta. As processed by the authors: A later analysis tallied 75 million to 80 million unique TCR beta chains, about 11 million of them shared. Sequencing used immunoSEQ multiplex PCR; TCRdb keeps in-frame clones, though not all of them. Clone size and V and J calls were adopted from that table, with D and trimming inferred from the DNA. The table includes 160,000 or so clones, approximately 80% detected once.

This chain links TRBV5-4 with TRBJ2-7; D ambiguous. This receptor was identified in a woman aged 25 to 45 in good health and CMV-seropositive. The specimen sequenced was PBMCs. The CDR3 sequence: CASSLGGLYEQYF. In DNA, the CDR3 is TGTGCCAGCAGCTTGGGCGGCCTATACGAGCAGTACTTC.